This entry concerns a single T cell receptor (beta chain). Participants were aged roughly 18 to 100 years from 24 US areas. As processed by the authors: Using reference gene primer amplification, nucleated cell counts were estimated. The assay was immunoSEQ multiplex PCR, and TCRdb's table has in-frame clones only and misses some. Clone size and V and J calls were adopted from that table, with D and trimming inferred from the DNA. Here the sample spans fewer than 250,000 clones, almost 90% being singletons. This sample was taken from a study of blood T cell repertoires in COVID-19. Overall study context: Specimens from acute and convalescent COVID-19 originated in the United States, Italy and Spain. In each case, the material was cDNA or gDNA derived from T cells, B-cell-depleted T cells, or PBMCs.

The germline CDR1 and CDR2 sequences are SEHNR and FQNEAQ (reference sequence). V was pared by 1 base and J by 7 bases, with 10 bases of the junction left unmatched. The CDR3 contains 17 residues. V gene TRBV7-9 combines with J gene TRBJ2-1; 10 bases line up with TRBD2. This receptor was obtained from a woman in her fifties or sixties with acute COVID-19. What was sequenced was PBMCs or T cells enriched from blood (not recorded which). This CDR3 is CASSLGWLAGVGNEQFF. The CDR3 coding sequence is TGTGCCAGCAGCTTAGGATGGCTAGCGGGAGTGGGGAATGAGCAGTTCTTC.